The 20 T cell receptor beta chains listed next were all sequenced from one sample in a study of control samples from healthy donors and cancer patients. Profiled with immunoSEQ multiplex PCR; TCRdb holds only in-frame clones, not every one. The table has 70,000 to 95,000 clones, around 87% seen once. The source material was blood. These receptors came from a man aged 45 to 65 in good health.

The genes are TRBV24-1 and TRBJ2-2; tentatively, D is TRBD1 (6 bases). The CDR3 contains 13 residues. In germline, CDR1 is KGHDR, CDR2 SFDVKD. V gave up 6 bases and J gave up 4 bases, with 8 bases separating them. The CDR3 sequence is CATSQGFTGELFF. The CDR3 DNA reads TGTGCCACCAGTCAGGGGTTCACCGGGGAGCTGTTTTTT.

The CDR3 DNA reads as TGTGCCAGCAACATCATAGCGGGGGTGGCCGGGGAGCTGTTTTTT. This codes for CASNIIAGVAGELFF. The V gene is TRBV6-5, the J gene TRBJ2-2; 9 nucleotides align to TRBD2. The CDR3 is made up of 15 amino acids. CDR1 is MNHEY, CDR2 SVGAGI, per germline. The V gene end was trimmed by 7 bases and the J gene end by 6 bases; junction bases not matched to a gene: 9.

The CDR3 loop is CASSFQVWNTEAFF. Written as DNA, the CDR3 is TGTGCCAGCAGCTTCCAGGTTTGGAACACTGAAGCTTTCTTT. The chain joins TRBV5-5 to TRBJ1-1; D gene ambiguous. V dropped 2 bases and J dropped 1 base, with 9 bases sitting between them. This CDR3 contains 14 residues. The V gene's germline CDR1 is SGHKS and CDR2 YYEKEE (reference sequence).

This chain links TRBV3-1 (or the pseudogene TRBV3-2) with TRBJ2-2; the D is unclear. V was shortened by 3 bases and J by 4 bases, with 9 bases between the two germline ends. This CDR3 has 14 amino acids. Germline V gives CDR1 LGHDT, CDR2 YNNKEL (reference sequence). The CDR3 bases are TGTGCCAGCAGCCATAGGGCCGGCACCGGGGAGCTGTTTTTT. Translated: CASSHRAGTGELFF.

V usage is TRBV6-2 or TRBV6-3 and J usage is TRBJ2-1; TRBD1 agrees at 8 bases. This CDR3 has 15 residues. V gave up 4 bases and J gave up 14 bases; unmatched junction bases: 16. Germline values: CDR1 MNHEY, CDR2 SVGEGT. Here the CDR3 DNA reads TGTGCCAGCAGTTGGTCAGTCGGGACAGGAGGTAGGGAGTTCTTC. Translated: CASSWSVGTGGREFF.

The chain joins TRBV5-4 to TRBJ2-1; TRBD2 might be the D (5 bases). The CDR3 extends over 15 amino acids. The ends were cut back, 4 bases at V and 2 bases at J, with 13 bases in the middle. Germline V gives CDR1 SGHNT, CDR2 YYREEE (reference sequence). The CDR3 sequence: CASSLGRGAYNEQFF. The CDR3 DNA reads TGTGCCAGCAGCCTCGGACGGGGAGCCTACAATGAGCAGTTCTTC. Using reference TRBV5-4 and TRBJ2-1 for the parts outside the CDR3, the full variable domain is ETGVTQSPTHLIKTRGQQVTLRCSSQSGHNTVSWYQQALGQGPQFIFQYYREEENGRGNFPPRFSGLQFPNYSSELNVNALELDDSALYLCASSLGRGAYNEQFFGPGTRLTVL.

A few counts support this clone. In DNA, the CDR3 is TGCGCCAGCAGCTTGCAGGGCTACACTGAAGCTTTCTTT. The encoded protein is CASSLQGYTEAFF. This sequence joins TRBV5-1 and TRBJ1-1; maybe TRBD1 (5 bases). With 1 base removed from V and 3 bases from J, the gap between germline ends came to 7 bases. CDR1 and CDR2 from the germline V gene are SGHRS and YFSETQ. The CDR3 loop spans 13 amino acids.

The chain has TRBV4-3 and TRBJ2-1, with a possible D match to TRBD2 (6 bases). Trimming took 1 base from V and 5 from J, leaving 12 bases between them. The germline V gene encodes CDR1 LGHNA and CDR2 YSLEER. The CDR3 extends over 15 amino acids. The DNA for the CDR3 is TGCGCCAGCAGCCAAGGCGCTAGCGCCAACAATGAGCAGTTCTTC. Amino acids: CASSQGASANNEQFF.

This chain joins TRBV4-3 and TRBJ1-4; possibly TRBD1 for D (5 bases). The CDR3 has 13 residues. The V gene's germline CDR1 is LGHNA and CDR2 YSLEER. Trimming shortened V by 0 bases and J by 17 bases, and 16 bases separated the two germline ends. The CDR3 loop reads CASSQDPRDRLFF. CDR3 nucleotide sequence: TGCGCCAGCAGCCAAGATCCCCGGGACCGACTATTTTTT.

The genes are TRBV27 and TRBJ1-2; D possibly corresponds to TRBD1 (5 bases). The V end was cut by 2 bases, the J end by 5 bases, with 15 bases between. This CDR3 region has 15 residues. The V gene's germline CDR1 is MNHEY and CDR2 SMNVEV (reference sequence). CDR3 DNA sequence: TGTGCCAGCAGTTTAGGAGTTCAGGGAGGGTATGGCTACACCTTC. Its protein product is CASSLGVQGGYGYTF.

J is TRBJ1-1 and V is TRBV6-6; D gene unclear. The CDR3 loop spans 14 amino acids. Germline V lookup: CDR1 MNHNY, CDR2 SVGAGI (reference sequence). V was trimmed by 2 bases and J by 1 base, leaving 8 bases between them. CDR3 DNA sequence: TGTGCCAGCAGTTACGGGCAGGCGAACACTGAAGCTTTCTTT. It translates to CASSYGQANTEAFF.

The CDR3 nucleotides are TGTGCCACCCGGCGAGGGAGAGCGGATTCTTCCTACGAGCAGTACTTC. Protein: CATRRGRADSSYEQYF. The V and J genes are TRBV10-3 and TRBJ2-7; D possibly corresponds to TRBD2 (5 bases). The germline V gene has CDR1 ENHRY and CDR2 SYGVKD. The CDR3 is 16 residues long. Trimming left V 10 bases short and J 1 base short, with 23 bases between.

J is TRBJ1-4 and V is TRBV5-6; D is ambiguous. Germline loops: CDR1 SGHDT, CDR2 YYEEEE. Trimming pared 3 bases from V and 8 bases from J, leaving 17 bases between. The CDR3 has 15 residues. CDR3 nucleotides: TGTGCCAGCAGCTCCTCGATAGGGTTTCGGGAAAAACTGTTTTTT. This sequence encodes CASSSSIGFREKLFF.

The chain links TRBV5-1 to TRBJ2-5, with D unresolved. Germline-derived CDR1 and CDR2 are SGHRS and YFSETQ. Trimming took 1 base from V and 0 from J, leaving 1 base between them. The CDR3 contains 12 residues. CDR3 residues: CASSLYQETQYF. The CDR3 nucleotides read TGCGCCAGCAGCTTGTACCAAGAGACCCAGTACTTC.

The rearrangement links TRBV3-1 (or the pseudogene TRBV3-2) to TRBJ1-3; D remains ambiguous. The V end lost 4 bases, the J end lost 4 bases, and 5 bases lay between the germline ends. Germline CDR1 reads LGHDT; CDR2 reads YNNKEL (reference sequence). The CDR3 is made up of 12 amino acids. Here the CDR3 DNA reads TGTGCCAGCAGCCCGGCAGGAAACACCATATATTTT. It encodes CASSPAGNTIYF.

V usage is TRBV20-1 and J usage is TRBJ1-5; no clear D. The CDR3 contains 11 residues. CDR1 is DFQATT and CDR2 is SNEGSKA in the germline V gene (reference sequence). Trimming stripped 1 base from V and 11 bases from J, with 9 bases between. The DNA of the CDR3 is TGCAGTGCTAGAGGAACGTCGGCCCAGCATTTT. Translating gives CSARGTSAQHF.

The chain uses TRBV10-3 and TRBJ2-5, with D perhaps matching TRBD1 (6 bases). Germline-derived CDR1 and CDR2 are ENHRY and SYGVKD. This CDR3 contains 13 residues. V gave up 3 bases and J gave up 1 base, with 6 bases separating them. CDR3 residues: CAISEQGQETQYF. DNA of the CDR3: TGTGCCATCAGTGAACAGGGCCAAGAGACCCAGTACTTC.

This chain joins TRBV4-1 and TRBJ2-7; TRBD1 matches 9 bases. CDR3 size: 15 residues. The J segment lost 5 bases and the V segment lost 1 base, leaving 6 bases of the junction unmatched. From germline, CDR1 is MGHRA and CDR2 YSYEKL. The CDR3 sequence: CASSQVGDRANEQYF. For the CDR3, the DNA is TGCGCCAGCAGCCAAGTGGGGGACAGGGCAAACGAGCAGTACTTC.

This sequence joins TRBV7-2 and TRBJ2-3, with 9 nucleotides matching TRBD2. The V gene's germline CDR1 is SGHTA and CDR2 FQGNSA. The CDR3 extends over 15 amino acids. After removal of 8 bases from V and 8 bases from J, the junction contained 14 bases not matched to a gene. This chain's CDR3 is CASDMQAGGPITQYF. CDR3 in DNA: TGTGCCAGCGACATGCAGGCGGGGGGGCCAATTACGCAGTATTTT.

This chain uses TRBV19 with TRBJ1-1, with unresolved D. Germline CDR1 and CDR2: LNHDA and SQIVND (reference sequence). The CDR3 extends over 15 amino acids. V was shortened by 3 bases and J by 6 bases, with 17 bases between the two germline ends. The DNA for the CDR3 is TGTGCCAGTAGTATTGATTCGACCGGTGCCCCTGAAGCTTTCTTT. It specifies CASSIDSTGAPEAFF.